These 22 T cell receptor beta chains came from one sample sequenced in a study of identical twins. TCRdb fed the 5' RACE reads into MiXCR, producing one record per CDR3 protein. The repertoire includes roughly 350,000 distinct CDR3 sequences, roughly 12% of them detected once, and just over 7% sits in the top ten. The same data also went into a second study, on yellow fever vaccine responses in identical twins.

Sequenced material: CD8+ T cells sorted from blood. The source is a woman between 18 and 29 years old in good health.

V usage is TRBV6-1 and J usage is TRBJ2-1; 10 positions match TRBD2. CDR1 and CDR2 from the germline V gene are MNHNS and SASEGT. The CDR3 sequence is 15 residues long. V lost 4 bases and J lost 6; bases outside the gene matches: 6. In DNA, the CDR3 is TGTGCCAGCAGTGGGACTAGCGGCCCTCTCAATGAGCAGTTCTTC. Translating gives CASSGTSGPLNEQFF.

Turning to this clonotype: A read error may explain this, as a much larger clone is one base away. This CDR3 is CASSPLAVTDTQDF. DNA of the CDR3: TGTGCCAGCAGCCCCCTAGCGGTCACAGATACGCAGGATTTT. This chain uses TRBV12-3 or TRBV12-4 with TRBJ2-3; 7 bases line up with TRBD2. The CDR3 is made up of 14 amino acids.

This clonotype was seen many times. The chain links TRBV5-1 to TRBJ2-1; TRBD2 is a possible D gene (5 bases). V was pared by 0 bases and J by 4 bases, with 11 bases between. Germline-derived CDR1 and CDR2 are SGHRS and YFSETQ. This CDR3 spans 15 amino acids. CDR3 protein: CASSLGGRGYNEQFF. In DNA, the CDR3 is TGCGCCAGCAGCTTGGGAGGTCGGGGTTACAATGAGCAGTTCTTC.

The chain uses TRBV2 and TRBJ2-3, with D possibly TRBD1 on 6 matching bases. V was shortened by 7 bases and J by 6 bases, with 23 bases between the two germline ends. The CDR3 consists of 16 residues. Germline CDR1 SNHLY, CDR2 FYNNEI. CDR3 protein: CASKRRGIRYSDTQYF. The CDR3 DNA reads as TGTGCCAGCAAGCGCAGGGGAATTCGCTATTCGGATACGCAGTATTTT.

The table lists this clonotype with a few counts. CDR3 sequence: CASSLSPGNYEQYF. The CDR3 nucleotides read TGTGCCAGCAGTTTATCCCCGGGGAATTACGAGCAGTACTTC. The chain carries TRBV28 and TRBJ2-7; D might be TRBD2 (5 bases). V lost 1 base and J 4 bases, leaving 11 bases between the germline ends. CDR1 is MDHEN and CDR2 is SYDVKM in the germline V gene. This CDR3 is built from 14 residues.

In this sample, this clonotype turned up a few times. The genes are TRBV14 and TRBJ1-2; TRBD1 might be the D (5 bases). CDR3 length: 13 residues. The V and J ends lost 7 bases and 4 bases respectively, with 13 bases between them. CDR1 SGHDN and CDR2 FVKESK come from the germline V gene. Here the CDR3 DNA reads TGTGCCAGCACCCCCTTGGGGGGCTATGGCTACACCTTC. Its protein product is CASTPLGGYGYTF.

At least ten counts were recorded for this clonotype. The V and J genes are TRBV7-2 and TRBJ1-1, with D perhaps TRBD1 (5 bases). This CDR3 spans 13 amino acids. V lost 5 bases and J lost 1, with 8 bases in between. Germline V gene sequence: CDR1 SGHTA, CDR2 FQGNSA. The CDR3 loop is CASSPTENTEAFF. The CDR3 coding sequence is TGTGCCAGCAGCCCGACAGAGAACACTGAAGCTTTCTTT.

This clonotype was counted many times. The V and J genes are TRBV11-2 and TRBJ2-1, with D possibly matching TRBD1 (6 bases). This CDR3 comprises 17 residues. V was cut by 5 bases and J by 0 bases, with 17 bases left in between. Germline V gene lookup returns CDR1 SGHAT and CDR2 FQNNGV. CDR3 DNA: TGTGCCAGCAGCGTAAAACGGACAGTTTTCTCCTACAATGAGCAGTTCTTC. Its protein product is CASSVKRTVFSYNEQFF.

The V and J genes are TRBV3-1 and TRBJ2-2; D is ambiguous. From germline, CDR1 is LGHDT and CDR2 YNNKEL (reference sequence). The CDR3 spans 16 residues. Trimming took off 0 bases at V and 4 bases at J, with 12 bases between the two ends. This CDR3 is CASSQDRQEITGELFF. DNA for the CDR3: TGTGCCAGCAGCCAAGATCGTCAGGAAATCACCGGGGAGCTGTTTTTT.

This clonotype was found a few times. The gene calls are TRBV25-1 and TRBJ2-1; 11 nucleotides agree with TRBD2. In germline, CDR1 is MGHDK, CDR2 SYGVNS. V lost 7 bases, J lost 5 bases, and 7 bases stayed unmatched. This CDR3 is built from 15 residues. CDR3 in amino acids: CASTGGTSGHNEQFF. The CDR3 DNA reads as TGTGCCAGCACTGGAGGGACTAGCGGACACAATGAGCAGTTCTTC.

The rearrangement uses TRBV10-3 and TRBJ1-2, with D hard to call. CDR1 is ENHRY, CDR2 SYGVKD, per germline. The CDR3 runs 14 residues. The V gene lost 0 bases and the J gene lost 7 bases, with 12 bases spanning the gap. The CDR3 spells CAISESVNGGGYTF. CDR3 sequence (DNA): TGTGCCATCAGTGAGTCTGTAAACGGCGGTGGCTACACCTTC.

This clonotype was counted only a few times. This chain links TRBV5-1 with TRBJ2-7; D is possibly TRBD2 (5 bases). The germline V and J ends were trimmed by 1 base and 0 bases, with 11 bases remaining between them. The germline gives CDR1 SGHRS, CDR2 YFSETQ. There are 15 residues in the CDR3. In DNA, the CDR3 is TGCGCCAGCAGCTTGAGGCTAGCCAACTCCTACGAGCAGTACTTC. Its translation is CASSLRLANSYEQYF.

The CDR3 is CASSLQNRGSRETQYF. CDR3 sequence (DNA): TGTGCCAGCAGCTTGCAGAACAGGGGGAGCAGGGAGACCCAGTACTTC. The chain is built from TRBV7-6 and TRBJ2-5, with 8 bases matching TRBD1. The CDR3 spans 16 residues. CDR1 SGHVS and CDR2 FNYEAQ come from the germline V gene. The junction had 11 bases not matched to a gene; V was cut back by 3 bases and J by 5 bases.

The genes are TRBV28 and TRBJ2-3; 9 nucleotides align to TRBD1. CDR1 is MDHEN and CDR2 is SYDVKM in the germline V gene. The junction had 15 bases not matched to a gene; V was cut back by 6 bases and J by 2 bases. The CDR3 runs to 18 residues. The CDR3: CASSQTTRRDRDTDTQYF. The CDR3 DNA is TGTGCCAGCAGCCAAACAACCCGGCGGGACAGGGACACAGATACGCAGTATTTT.

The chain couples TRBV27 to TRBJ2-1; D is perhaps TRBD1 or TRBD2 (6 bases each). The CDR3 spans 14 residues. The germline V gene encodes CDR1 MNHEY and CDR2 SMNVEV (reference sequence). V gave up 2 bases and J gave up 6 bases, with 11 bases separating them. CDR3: CASSLGGPSNEQFF. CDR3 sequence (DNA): TGTGCCAGCAGTTTAGGGGGGCCTTCCAATGAGCAGTTCTTC.

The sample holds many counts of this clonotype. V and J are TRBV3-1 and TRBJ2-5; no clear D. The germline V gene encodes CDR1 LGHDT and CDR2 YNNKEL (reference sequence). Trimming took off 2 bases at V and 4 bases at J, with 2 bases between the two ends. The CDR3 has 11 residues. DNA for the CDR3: TGTGCCAGCAGCCAACCAGAGACCCAGTACTTC. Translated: CASSQPETQYF.

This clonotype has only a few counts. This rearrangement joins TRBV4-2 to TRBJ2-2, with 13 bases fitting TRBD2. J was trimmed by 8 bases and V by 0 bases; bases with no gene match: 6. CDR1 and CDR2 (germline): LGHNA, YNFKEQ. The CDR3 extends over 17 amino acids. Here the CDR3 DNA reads TGTGCCAGCAGCCAAGATTGGACTAGCGGGGGATTAGGGGAGCTGTTTTTT. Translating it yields CASSQDWTSGGLGELFF.

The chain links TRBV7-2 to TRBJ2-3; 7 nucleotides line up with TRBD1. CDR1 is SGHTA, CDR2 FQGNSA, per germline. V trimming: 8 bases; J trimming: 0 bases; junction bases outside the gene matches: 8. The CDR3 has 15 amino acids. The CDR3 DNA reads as TGTGCCAGCGGAGATGGGACAGCGAGCACAGATACGCAGTATTTT. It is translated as CASGDGTASTDTQYF.

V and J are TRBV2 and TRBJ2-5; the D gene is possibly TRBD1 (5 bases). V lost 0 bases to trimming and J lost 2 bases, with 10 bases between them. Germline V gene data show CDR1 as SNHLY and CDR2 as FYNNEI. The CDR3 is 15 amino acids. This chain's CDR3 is CASSEASRQQETQYF. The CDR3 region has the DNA TGTGCCAGCAGTGAAGCGTCGCGACAGCAAGAGACCCAGTACTTC.

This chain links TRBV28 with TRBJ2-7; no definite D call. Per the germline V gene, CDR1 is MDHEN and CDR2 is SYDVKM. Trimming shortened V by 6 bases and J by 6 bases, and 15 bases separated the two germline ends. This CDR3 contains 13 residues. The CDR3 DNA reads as TGTGCCAGCAGCCCCGACCTCCCCTGCGAGCAGTACTTC. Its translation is CASSPDLPCEQYF.

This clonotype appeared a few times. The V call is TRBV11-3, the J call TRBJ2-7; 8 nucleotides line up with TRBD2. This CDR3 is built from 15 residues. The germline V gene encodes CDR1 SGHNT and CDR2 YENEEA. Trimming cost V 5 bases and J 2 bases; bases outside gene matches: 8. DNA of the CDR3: TGTGCCAGCAGCCTACCGGGACTAGGCGCCTACGAGCAGTACTTC. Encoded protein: CASSLPGLGAYEQYF.

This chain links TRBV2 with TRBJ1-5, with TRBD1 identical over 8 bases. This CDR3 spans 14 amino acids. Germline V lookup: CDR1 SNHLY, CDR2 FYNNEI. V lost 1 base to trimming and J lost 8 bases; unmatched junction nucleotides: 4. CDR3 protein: CASSEEQGAEPQHF. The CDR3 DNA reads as TGTGCCAGCAGTGAAGAGCAGGGGGCCGAGCCCCAGCATTTT.